This is a list of T cell receptor beta chains from one sample in a study of technical replicates of blood from a few donors. TCRdb's table, derived via immunoSEQ multiplex PCR, lists solely in-frame clones and lacks some. This sample has 62,000 or so clones; around 87% occur once, and the top ten carry less than 6.5%. The sequenced sample consisted of PBMCs. The receptors derive from a human donor in good health. Some clones in this sample may be carry-over from other donors' samples. Both conserved end residues are part of each CDR3. A D gene is named only where the DNA matches it firmly. For some rows the clone size is stated as once, few or many, or as a class when expanded; others skip it.

CASSYSGQGNTEAFF	TGTGCCAGCAGTTACTCGGGGCAGGGGAACACTGAAGCTTTCTTT	.	TRBJ1-1	TRBV6-5	.
CASSLEGQGKDEQFF	TGTGCCAGCAGCTTAGAAGGTCAGGGGAAGGATGAGCAGTTCTTC	.	TRBJ2-1	TRBV13	.
CASTEGQVTEAFF	TGTGCCAGCACTGAAGGACAGGTCACTGAAGCTTTCTTT	.	TRBJ1-1	TRBV6-1	TRBD1
CASRAGGGTDTQYF	TGTGCCAGCCGAGCGGGGGGGGGCACAGATACGCAGTATTTT	.	TRBJ2-3	TRBV6-5	TRBD2
CASSQSGQLNTEAFF	TGCGCCAGCAGCCAATCGGGACAGTTGAACACTGAAGCTTTCTTT	.	TRBJ1-1	TRBV4-1	TRBD1
CASIPREQYF	TGTGCCAGCATCCCTCGCGAGCAGTACTTC	.	TRBJ2-7	TRBV21-1	.
CASSRDTEELFF	TGTGCCAGCAGCAGAGACACCGAAGAACTGTTTTTT	.	TRBJ1-4	TRBV9	.
CASSGGTGGQHF	TGTGCCAGCAGTGGTGGGACAGGCGGCCAGCATTTT	few	TRBJ1-5	TRBV6-1	TRBD1
CASSALAGGPNEQFF	TGTGCCAGCAGCGCACTAGCGGGGGGGCCCAATGAGCAGTTCTTC	.	TRBJ2-1	TRBV4-2	TRBD2
CAWDPGQGYEKLFF	TGTGCCTGGGACCCAGGACAGGGCTATGAAAAACTGTTTTTT	.	TRBJ1-4	TRBV30	TRBD1
CASSLSGGYNEQFF	TGCGCCAGCAGTCTTAGCGGCGGATACAATGAGCAGTTCTTC	few	TRBJ2-1	TRBV5-1	.
CASSVSGGPSEGYTF	TGTGCCAGCAGCGTCTCAGGAGGCCCCTCGGAAGGCTACACCTTC	.	TRBJ1-2	TRBV9	.
CASSPVPGGHPTDTQYF	TGTGCCAGCAGCCCAGTCCCGGGAGGACACCCCACAGATACGCAGTATTTT	.	TRBJ2-3	TRBV7-8	TRBD2
CASSAPTSGSSTGELFF	TGTGCCAGCAGCGCGCCTACTAGCGGGAGCTCCACCGGGGAGCTGTTTTTT	.	TRBJ2-2	TRBV2	TRBD2